This record concerns one TCR beta chain sequence. Produced via immunoSEQ multiplex PCR; TCRdb's table is partial and in-frame only. The sample gives around 70,000 clones, around 87% of which show up once; around 1.5% is in the top ten. V lost 3 bases, J lost 12 bases, and 9 bases stayed unmatched. Germline V gene data show CDR1 as ENHRY and CDR2 as SYGVKD. The CDR3 is 13 residues long. This record comes from a study of CD4 T cells in relation to SARS-CoV-2 and coronaviruses. CD4+ T cells from unexposed donors were obtained before the COVID-19 pandemic (2011-2018). The chain couples TRBV10-3 to TRBJ1-2; TRBD1 aligns across 8 bases. The sample was memory CD4+ T cells from PBMCs. This TCR came from a human donor in good health. The CDR3 is CAISDGTGGTDTF. CDR3 sequence (DNA): TGTGCCATCAGTGATGGGACAGGCGGTACCGACACCTTC.